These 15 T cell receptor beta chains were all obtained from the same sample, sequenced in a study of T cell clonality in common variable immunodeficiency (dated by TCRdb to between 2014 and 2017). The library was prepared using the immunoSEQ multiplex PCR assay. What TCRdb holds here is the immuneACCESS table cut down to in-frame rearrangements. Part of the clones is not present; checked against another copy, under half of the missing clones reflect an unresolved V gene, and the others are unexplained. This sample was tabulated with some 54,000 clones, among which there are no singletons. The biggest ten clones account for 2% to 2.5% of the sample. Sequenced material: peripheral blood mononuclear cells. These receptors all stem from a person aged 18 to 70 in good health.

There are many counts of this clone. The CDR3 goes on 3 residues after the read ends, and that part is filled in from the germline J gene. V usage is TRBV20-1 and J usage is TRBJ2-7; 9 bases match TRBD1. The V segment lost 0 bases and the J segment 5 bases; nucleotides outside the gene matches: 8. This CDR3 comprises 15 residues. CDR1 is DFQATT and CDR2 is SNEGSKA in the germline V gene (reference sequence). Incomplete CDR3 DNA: TGCAGTGCTAGAGACCGGGACAGGGTCACCGACGAG. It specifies CSARDRDRVTDE. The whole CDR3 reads CSARDRDRVTDEQYF.

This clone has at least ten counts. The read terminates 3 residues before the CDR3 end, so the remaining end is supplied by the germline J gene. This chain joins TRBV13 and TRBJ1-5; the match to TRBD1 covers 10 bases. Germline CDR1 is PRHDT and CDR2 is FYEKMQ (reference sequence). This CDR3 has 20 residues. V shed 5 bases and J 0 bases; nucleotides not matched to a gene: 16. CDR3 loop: CASSLPSTGGDSNSNQPQHF. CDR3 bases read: TGTGCCAGCAGCCTCCCGTCGACAGGGGGCGACTCAAATAGCAATCAGCCC. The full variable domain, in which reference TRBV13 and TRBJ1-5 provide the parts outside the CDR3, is AAGVIQSPRHLIKEKRETATLKCYPIPRHDTVYWYQQGPGQDPQFLISFYEKMQSDKGSIPDRFSAQQFSDYHSELNMSSLELGDSALYFCASSLPSTGGDSNSNQPQHFGDGTRLSIL.

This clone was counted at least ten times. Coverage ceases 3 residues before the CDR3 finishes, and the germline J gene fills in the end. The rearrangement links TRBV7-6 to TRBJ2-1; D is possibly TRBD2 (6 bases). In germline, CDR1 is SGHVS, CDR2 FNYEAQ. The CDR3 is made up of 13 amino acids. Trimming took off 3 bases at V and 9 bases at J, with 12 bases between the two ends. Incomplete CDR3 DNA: TGTGCCAGCAGCTTGGGGGGAGACGGTGAG. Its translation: CASSLGGDGE. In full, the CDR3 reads CASSLGGDGEQFF.

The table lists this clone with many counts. The sequenced CDR3 bases are TGCAGCGTTGTTGGGGCAGGGGGCGTCCGGACC. Translating gives CSVVGAGGVRT. The whole CDR3 sequence is CSVVGAGGVRTQYF. V usage is TRBV29-1 and J usage is TRBJ2-5; 8 bases match TRBD1. The missing CDR3 end, 3 residues past where the read stops, is filled in from the germline J gene. The CDR3 runs to 14 residues. Trimming cost V 4 bases and J 7 bases; bases outside gene matches: 11. Germline assignment: CDR1 SQVTM and CDR2 ANQGSEA.

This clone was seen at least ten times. This CDR3 reads CASSRTGSTDTQYF. The CDR3 bases that were read are TGTGCCAGCAGCCGGACAGGTAGCACAGATACG. V and J are TRBV7-3 and TRBJ2-3, with 7 bases identical to TRBD1. The CDR3 extends 3 residues past the end of the read, so its final part is completed from the germline J gene. The germline V gene has CDR1 SGHTA and CDR2 FQGTGA. CDR3 length equals 14 residues. The V segment lost 5 bases and the J segment 0 bases; nucleotides outside the gene matches: 2.

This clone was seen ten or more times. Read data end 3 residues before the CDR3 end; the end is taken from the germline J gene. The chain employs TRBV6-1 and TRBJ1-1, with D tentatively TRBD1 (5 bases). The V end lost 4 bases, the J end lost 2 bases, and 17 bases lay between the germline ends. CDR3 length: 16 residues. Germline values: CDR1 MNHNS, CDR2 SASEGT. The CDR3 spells CASSARELGANTEAFF. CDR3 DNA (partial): TGTGCCAGCAGTGCAAGAGAGTTAGGGGCAAACACTGAA.

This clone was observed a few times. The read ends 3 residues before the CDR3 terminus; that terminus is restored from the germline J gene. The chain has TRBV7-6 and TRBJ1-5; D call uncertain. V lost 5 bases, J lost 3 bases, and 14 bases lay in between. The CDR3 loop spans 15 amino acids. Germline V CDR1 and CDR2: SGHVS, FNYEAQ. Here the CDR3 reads CASSQSPGSNQPQHF. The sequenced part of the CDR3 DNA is TGTGCCAGCAGCCAATCACCGGGGTCCAATCAGCCC. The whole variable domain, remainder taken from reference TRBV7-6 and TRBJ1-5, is GAGVSQSPRYKVTKRGQDVALRCDPISGHVSLYWYRQALGQGPEFLTYFNYEAQQDKSGLPNDRFSAERPEGSISTLTIQRTEQRDSAMYRCASSQSPGSNQPQHFGDGTRLSIL.

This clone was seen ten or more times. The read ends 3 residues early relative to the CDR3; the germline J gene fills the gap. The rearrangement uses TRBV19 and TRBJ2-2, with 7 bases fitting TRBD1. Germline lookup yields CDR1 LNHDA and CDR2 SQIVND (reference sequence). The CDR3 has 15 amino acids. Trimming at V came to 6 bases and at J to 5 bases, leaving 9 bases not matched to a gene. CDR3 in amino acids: CASSLQGLQTGELFF. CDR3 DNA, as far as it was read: TGTGCCAGTAGCCTACAGGGGCTTCAAACCGGGGAG.

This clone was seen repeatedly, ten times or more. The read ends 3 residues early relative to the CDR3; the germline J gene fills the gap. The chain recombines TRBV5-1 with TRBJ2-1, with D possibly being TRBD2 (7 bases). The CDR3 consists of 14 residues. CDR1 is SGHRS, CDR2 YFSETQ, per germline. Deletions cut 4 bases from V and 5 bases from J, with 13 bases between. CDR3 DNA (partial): TGCGCCAGCAGCGGGGGGGCTGTTGACAATGAG. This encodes CASSGGAVDNE. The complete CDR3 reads CASSGGAVDNEQFF.

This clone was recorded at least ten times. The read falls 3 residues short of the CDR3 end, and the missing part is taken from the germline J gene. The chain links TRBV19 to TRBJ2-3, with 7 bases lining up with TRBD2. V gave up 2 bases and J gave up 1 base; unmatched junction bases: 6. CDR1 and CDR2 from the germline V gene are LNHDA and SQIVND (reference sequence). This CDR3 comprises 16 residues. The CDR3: CASSITGLAGTDTQYF. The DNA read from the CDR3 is TGTGCCAGTAGTATAACGGGTCTAGCGGGCACAGATACG.

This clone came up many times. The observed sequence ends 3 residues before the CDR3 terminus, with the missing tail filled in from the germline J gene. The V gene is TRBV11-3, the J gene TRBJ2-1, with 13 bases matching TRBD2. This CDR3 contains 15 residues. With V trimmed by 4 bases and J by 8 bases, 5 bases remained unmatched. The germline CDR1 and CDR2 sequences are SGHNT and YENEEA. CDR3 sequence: CASSSGTSGAHEQFF. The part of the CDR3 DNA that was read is TGTGCCAGCAGCTCCGGGACTAGCGGGGCGCATGAG.

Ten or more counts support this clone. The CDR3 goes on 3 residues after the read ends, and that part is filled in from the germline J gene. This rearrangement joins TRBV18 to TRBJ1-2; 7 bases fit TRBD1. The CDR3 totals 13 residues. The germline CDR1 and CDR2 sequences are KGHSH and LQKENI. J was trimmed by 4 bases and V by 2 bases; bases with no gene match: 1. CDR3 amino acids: CASSPDRVYGYTF. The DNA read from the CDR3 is TGTGCCAGCTCACCAGACAGGGTCTATGGC.

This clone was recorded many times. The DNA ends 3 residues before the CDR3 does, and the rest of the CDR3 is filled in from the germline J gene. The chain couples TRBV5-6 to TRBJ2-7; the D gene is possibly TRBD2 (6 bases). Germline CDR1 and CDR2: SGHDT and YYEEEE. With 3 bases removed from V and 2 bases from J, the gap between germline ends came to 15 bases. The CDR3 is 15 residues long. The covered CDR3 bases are TGTGCCAGCAGCTATGGAGCGGGCTCTACCTACGAG. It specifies CASSYGAGSTYE. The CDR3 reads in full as CASSYGAGSTYEQYF.

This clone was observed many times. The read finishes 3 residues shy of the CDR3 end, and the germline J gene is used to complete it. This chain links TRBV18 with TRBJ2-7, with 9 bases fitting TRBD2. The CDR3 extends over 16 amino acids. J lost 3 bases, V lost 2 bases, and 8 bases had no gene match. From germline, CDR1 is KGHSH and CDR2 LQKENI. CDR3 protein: CASSPSLAGPYYEQYF. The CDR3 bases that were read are TGTGCCAGCTCACCAAGTCTAGCGGGGCCGTACTACGAG.

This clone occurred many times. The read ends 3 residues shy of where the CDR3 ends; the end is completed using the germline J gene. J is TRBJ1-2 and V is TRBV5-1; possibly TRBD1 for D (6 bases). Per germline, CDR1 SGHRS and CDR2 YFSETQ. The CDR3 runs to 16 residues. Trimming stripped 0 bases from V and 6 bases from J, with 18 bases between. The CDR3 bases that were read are TGCGCCAGCAGCTTGGACGCGACAGGAGAGATTAATGGC. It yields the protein CASSLDATGEING. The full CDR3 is CASSLDATGEINGYTF.